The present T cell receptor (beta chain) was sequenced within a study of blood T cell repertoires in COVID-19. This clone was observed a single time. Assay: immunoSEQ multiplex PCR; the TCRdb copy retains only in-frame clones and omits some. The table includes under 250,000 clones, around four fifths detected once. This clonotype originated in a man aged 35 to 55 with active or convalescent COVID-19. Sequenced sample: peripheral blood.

CDR3 nucleotides: TGTGCCAGCAGCTTATCCGGGACAGGGGTTCAGCCCCAGCATTTT. It codes for CASSLSGTGVQPQHF. The chain employs TRBV5-6 and TRBJ1-5, with TRBD1 matching 10 bases. Per germline, CDR1 SGHDT and CDR2 YYEEEE. Germline trimming cut 2 bases from V and 6 bases from J; bases unmatched to any gene: 5. The CDR3 has 15 residues. Full variable domain (remainder filled in from reference TRBV5-6 and TRBJ1-5): DAGVTQSPTHLIKTRGQQVTLRCSPKSGHDTVSWYQQALGQGPQFIFQYYEEEERQRGNFPDRFSGHQFPNYSSELNVNALLLGDSALYLCASSLSGTGVQPQHFGDGTRLSIL.